This T cell receptor (beta chain) emerged from a study of technical replicates of blood from a handful of donors. Method: immunoSEQ multiplex PCR; TCRdb's copy keeps in-frame clones and lacks some. The sample has 75,000 to 90,000 clones; about 95% are singletons. Sequencing was carried out using T cells isolated from PBMCs. The sequence derives from a human donor in good health.

Written as DNA, the CDR3 is TGTGCCAGCAGCGTAGAGGCGGGAGGAGGGAACGAGCAGTACTTC. This gives the protein CASSVEAGGGNEQYF. The gene calls are TRBV9 and TRBJ2-7, with 8 bases aligning to TRBD2. The ends lost 0 bases at V and 5 bases at J; junction bases unmatched: 7. CDR3 length: 15 amino acids. The germline gives CDR1 SGDLS, CDR2 YYNGEE.